These T cell receptor beta chains were read from a single sample in a study of blood T cells in healthy people across ages. A single record per CDR3 protein comes from TCRdb applying MiXCR to the 5' RACE reads. The sample has 1,500,000 or so distinct CDR3 sequences; almost 60% are singletons. Specimen: blood. These TCRs come from a man younger than 35 in good health. Both conserved end residues are part of each CDR3. Each record gives: clone size, D gene, J gene, V gene, CDR3 DNA, CDR3 protein. D genes are given only for firm matches. Clone sizes are given selectively: once, few, many, or a class where the clone is expanded.

clone size: NA
D gene: TRBD2
J gene: TRBJ2-7
V gene: TRBV27
CDR3 DNA: TGTGCCAGCAGTGGACTAGCGGGTCTGTACGAGCAGTACTTC
CDR3 protein: CASSGLAGLYEQYF

clone size: NA
D gene: NA
J gene: TRBJ2-7
V gene: TRBV12-3/TRBV12-4
CDR3 DNA: TGTGCCAGCAGTTTATCACGAGCGGCCAACAATGAGCAGTACTTC
CDR3 protein: CASSLSRAANNEQYF

clone size: NA
D gene: NA
J gene: TRBJ2-2
V gene: TRBV25-1
CDR3 DNA: TGTGCCAGCAGTGAGACTAGGTCCGGGGAGCTGTTTTTT
CDR3 protein: CASSETRSGELFF

clone size: NA
D gene: TRBD2
J gene: TRBJ2-1
V gene: TRBV4-1
CDR3 DNA: TGCGCCAGCAGGTCCGGGACTAGCATTTTCAATGAGCAGTTCTTC
CDR3 protein: CASRSGTSIFNEQFF

clone size: few
D gene: TRBD2
J gene: TRBJ2-3
V gene: TRBV10-2
CDR3 DNA: TGCGCCAGCGGGGGACTAGCGGACACAGATACGCAGTATTTT
CDR3 protein: CASGGLADTDTQYF

clone size: NA
D gene: TRBD1
J gene: TRBJ1-5
V gene: TRBV14
CDR3 DNA: TGTGCCAGCAGCCTGGGGACAGAGCCCCAGCATTTT
CDR3 protein: CASSLGTEPQHF

clone size: NA
D gene: NA
J gene: TRBJ2-7
V gene: TRBV7-9
CDR3 DNA: TGTGCCAGCAGCTTATTAGAAAACAGGGAGAGGTCCGAGCAGTACTTC
CDR3 protein: CASSLLENRERSEQYF

clone size: NA
D gene: TRBD2
J gene: TRBJ2-3
V gene: TRBV7-8
CDR3 DNA: TGTGCCAGCAGCTTAGCAAGCGGGGGGTCCGCAGATACGCAGTATTTT
CDR3 protein: CASSLASGGSADTQYF

clone size: few
D gene: TRBD1
J gene: TRBJ2-7
V gene: TRBV6-5
CDR3 DNA: TGTGCCAGCAGTTATTCCGGGACAGTCGTGTACGAGCAGTACTTC
CDR3 protein: CASSYSGTVVYEQYF

clone size: NA
D gene: TRBD1
J gene: TRBJ1-5
V gene: TRBV18
CDR3 DNA: TGTGCCAGCTCACCACTCGGAACAGGGGTACAGCCCCAGCATTTT
CDR3 protein: CASSPLGTGVQPQHF

clone size: NA
D gene: TRBD2
J gene: TRBJ2-5
V gene: TRBV7-9
CDR3 DNA: TGTGCCAGCAGCTTACCGCAGACTAGCGCTGAAGAGACCCAGTACTTC
CDR3 protein: CASSLPQTSAEETQYF